This T cell receptor beta chain was profiled in a study of control samples from healthy donors and cancer patients. Germline assignment: CDR1 SGHDT and CDR2 YYEEEE. Germline trimming cut 4 bases from V and 6 bases from J; bases unmatched to any gene: 10. The CDR3 runs 16 residues. Sequencing was performed with immunoSEQ multiplex PCR; in TCRdb, only in-frame clones are kept and a portion is missing. The data show roughly 70,000 clones, approximately 84% seen once. The chain links TRBV5-6 to TRBJ1-5; 10 bases map to TRBD1. The source material was blood. The origin of this receptor is a man aged 50-59 years in good health. This CDR3 reads CASSRTSDRGLQPQHF. The CDR3 DNA sequence: TGTGCCAGCAGCCGTACGTCTGACAGGGGGCTTCAGCCCCAGCATTTT.